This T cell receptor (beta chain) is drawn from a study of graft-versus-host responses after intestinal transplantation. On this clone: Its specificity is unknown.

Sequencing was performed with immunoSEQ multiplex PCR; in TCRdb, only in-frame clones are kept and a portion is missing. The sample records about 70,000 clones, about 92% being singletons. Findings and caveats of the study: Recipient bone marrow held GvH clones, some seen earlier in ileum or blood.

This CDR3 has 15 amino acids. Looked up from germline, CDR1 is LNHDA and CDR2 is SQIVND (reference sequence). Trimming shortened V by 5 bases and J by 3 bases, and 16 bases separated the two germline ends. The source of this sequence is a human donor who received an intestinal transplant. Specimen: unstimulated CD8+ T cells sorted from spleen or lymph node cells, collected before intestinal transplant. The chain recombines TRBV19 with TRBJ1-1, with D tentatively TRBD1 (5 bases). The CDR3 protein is CASSPLGRDDTEAFF. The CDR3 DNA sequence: TGTGCCAGTAGTCCCCTCGGGAGGGACGACACTGAAGCTTTCTTT.